The 25 T cell receptor beta chains reported below all come from one sample, sequenced in a study of blood T cell repertoires in COVID-19. Method: immunoSEQ multiplex PCR; TCRdb's copy keeps in-frame clones and lacks some. The data hold roughly 60,000 clones, with more than 65% observed a single time. Sequencing was performed on peripheral blood. The receptors come from a man older than 75 with COVID-19, enrolled during active disease.

This clone was detected only a few times. The chain joins TRBV19 to TRBJ2-5; 9 nucleotides agree with TRBD2. The germline V gene has CDR1 LNHDA and CDR2 SQIVND (reference sequence). J lost 2 bases, V lost 5 bases, and 6 bases had no gene match. CDR3 length: 15 amino acids. The CDR3 spells CASSLAGDSQETQYF. The CDR3 nucleotides are TGTGCCAGTAGTTTAGCGGGAGATAGTCAAGAGACCCAGTACTTC.

This rearrangement joins TRBV6-1 to TRBJ1-4; the D gene is possibly TRBD1 (6 bases). Per germline, CDR1 MNHNS and CDR2 SASEGT. The CDR3 loop spans 16 amino acids. V was trimmed by 4 bases and J by 3 bases, leaving 15 bases between them. CDR3 protein: CASSGTGGGANEKLFF. CDR3 bases: TGTGCCAGCAGTGGAACGGGGGGCGGGGCTAATGAAAAACTGTTTTTT.

This chain joins TRBV9 and TRBJ1-2, with a possible D match to TRBD1 (5 bases). This CDR3 spans 14 amino acids. The V end lost 4 bases, the J end lost 2 bases, and 12 bases lay between the germline ends. The germline V gene encodes CDR1 SGDLS and CDR2 YYNGEE. The CDR3 loop is CASSLTTDNYGYTF. CDR3 DNA sequence: TGTGCCAGCAGCTTAACGACAGACAACTATGGCTACACCTTC. The full variable domain, its missing parts supplied by reference TRBV9 and TRBJ1-2, is DSGVTQTPKHLITATGQRVTLRCSPRSGDLSVYWYQQSLDQGLQFLIQYYNGEERAKGNILERFSAQQFPDLHSELNLSSLELGDSALYFCASSLTTDNYGYTFGSGTRLTVV.

The rearrangement links TRBV4-3 to TRBJ2-1; weak D call: TRBD2 (5 bases). Per the germline V gene, CDR1 is LGHNA and CDR2 is YSLEER. CDR3 length: 16 residues. V dropped 0 bases and J dropped 0 bases, with 9 bases sitting between them. The CDR3 loop reads CASSQDGLSSYNEQFF. In DNA, the CDR3 is TGCGCCAGCAGCCAAGATGGACTGAGCTCCTACAATGAGCAGTTCTTC.

This clone is a singleton in its sample. The chain couples TRBV5-1 to TRBJ2-1, with TRBD2 identical over 9 bases. CDR1 is SGHRS, CDR2 YFSETQ, per germline. The trim removed 1 base at V and 4 bases at J, leaving 6 bases unmatched. This CDR3 has 16 amino acids. The CDR3 region is CASSLFTAGGYNEQFF. The CDR3 DNA reads TGCGCCAGCAGCTTGTTCACAGCGGGGGGTTACAATGAGCAGTTCTTC.

The J gene is TRBJ2-3, the V gene TRBV11-2; D is undetermined. In germline, CDR1 is SGHAT, CDR2 FQNNGV. CDR3 length: 11 amino acids. Deletions cut 6 bases from V and 2 bases from J, with 3 bases between. CDR3 sequence: CASSNTDTQYF. The CDR3 bases are TGTGCCAGCAGTAACACAGATACGCAGTATTTT.

This sequence joins TRBV7-2 and TRBJ2-3; 8 positions agree with TRBD1. CDR1 and CDR2 from the germline V gene are SGHTA and FQGNSA. J gave up 4 bases and V 1 base, and 4 bases lay outside the gene matches. The CDR3 length is 15 residues. CDR3 bases: TGTGCCAGCAGCTTAGTCGGACAGGGTCCAGATACGCAGTATTTT. This sequence encodes CASSLVGQGPDTQYF.

V is TRBV7-9 and J is TRBJ2-1; possibly TRBD1 for D (8 bases). This CDR3 contains 12 residues. Trimming stripped 8 bases from V and 7 bases from J, with 12 bases between. CDR1 is SEHNR, CDR2 FQNEAQ, per germline (reference sequence). Here the CDR3 DNA reads TGTGCCAGCGACAGGGGAGGGAATGAGCAGTTCTTC. It specifies CASDRGGNEQFF.

The chain employs TRBV19 and TRBJ1-1; 7 bases fit TRBD1. Per the germline V gene, CDR1 is LNHDA and CDR2 is SQIVND (reference sequence). Germline trimming cut 4 bases from V and 6 bases from J; bases unmatched to any gene: 14. The CDR3 has 16 amino acids. The chain's CDR3 is CASSTQDRDRFAEAFF. CDR3 in DNA: TGTGCCAGTAGTACACAAGACAGGGATCGATTCGCTGAAGCTTTCTTT.

The CDR3 here is CASSPVGGPQPQHF. The CDR3 DNA is TGTGCCAGCAGCCCAGTGGGGGGGCCTCAGCCCCAGCATTTT. The chain carries TRBV9 and TRBJ1-5; TRBD1 might be the D (6 bases). V lost 4 bases to trimming and J lost 6 bases, with 14 bases between them. Germline loops: CDR1 SGDLS, CDR2 YYNGEE. There are 14 residues in the CDR3. The whole variable domain, remainder taken from reference TRBV9 and TRBJ1-5, is DSGVTQTPKHLITATGQRVTLRCSPRSGDLSVYWYQQSLDQGLQFLIQYYNGEERAKGNILERFSAQQFPDLHSELNLSSLELGDSALYFCASSPVGGPQPQHFGDGTRLSIL.

The chain is built from TRBV6-2 or TRBV6-3 and TRBJ2-5; 13 nucleotides agree with TRBD2. Germline CDR1 reads MNHEY; CDR2 reads SVGEGT. The CDR3 has 16 amino acids. V shed 5 bases, J shed 0 bases, and the junction held 3 bases outside the gene matches. CDR3: CASSTGTSGDQETQYF. The CDR3 DNA sequence: TGTGCCAGCAGTACCGGGACTAGCGGGGACCAAGAGACCCAGTACTTC.

The gene calls are TRBV4-3 and TRBJ1-2, with D tentatively TRBD1 (5 bases). Germline lookup yields CDR1 LGHNA and CDR2 YSLEER. The length of the CDR3 is 15 residues. V dropped 0 bases and J dropped 4 bases, with 12 bases sitting between them. As DNA, the CDR3 is TGCGCCAGCAGCCAAGATCAGGGCGAATTCTATGGCTACACCTTC. Its translation: CASSQDQGEFYGYTF.

The genes are TRBV2 and TRBJ1-6; 11 nucleotides line up with TRBD1. Germline V lookup: CDR1 SNHLY, CDR2 FYNNEI. This CDR3 is built from 14 residues. V lost 6 bases to trimming and J lost 7 bases; unmatched junction nucleotides: 2. For the CDR3, the DNA is TGTGCCAGCAGGGGGACAGGGGGGAATTCACCCCTCCACTTT. This gives the protein CASRGTGGNSPLHF.

The V and J genes are TRBV18 and TRBJ1-1; 7 positions agree with TRBD1. The CDR3 sequence is 14 residues long. Trimming took 3 bases from V and 0 from J; bases not matched to a gene: 1. Per the germline V gene, CDR1 is KGHSH and CDR2 is LQKENI. CDR3 residues: CASSPDRMNTEAFF. In nucleotides, the CDR3 is TGTGCCAGCTCACCGGACAGGATGAACACTGAAGCTTTCTTT.

This rearrangement joins TRBV29-1 to TRBJ1-4, with D perhaps TRBD1 (5 bases). The CDR3 length is 17 residues. Per the germline V gene, CDR1 is SQVTM and CDR2 is ANQGSEA. V lost 4 bases, J lost 7 bases, and 25 bases lay in between. Here the CDR3 DNA reads TGCAGCGTTGGTCCGTCCCCCAGGGTAAAGTCCTTTGAAAAACTGTTTTTT. Translated: CSVGPSPRVKSFEKLFF.

This rearrangement joins TRBV5-6 to TRBJ1-3, with 10 positions matching TRBD1. The CDR3 has 17 residues. Trimming removed 0 bases from V and 0 bases from J; junction bases left unmatched: 3. Germline CDR1 SGHDT, CDR2 YYEEEE. The DNA for the CDR3 is TGTGCCAGCAGCTTGGCGGGACAGGGGTTCTCTGGAAACACCATATATTTT. Protein sequence: CASSLAGQGFSGNTIYF.

This chain joins TRBV7-9 and TRBJ2-2, with 7 bases matching TRBD1. Germline V gene data show CDR1 as SEHNR and CDR2 as FQNEAQ (reference sequence). The J segment lost 0 bases and the V segment lost 3 bases, leaving 4 bases of the junction unmatched. The CDR3 contains 16 residues. The CDR3 loop is CASSFWTGANTGELFF. CDR3 in DNA: TGTGCCAGCAGCTTTTGGACAGGCGCGAACACCGGGGAGCTGTTTTTT.

This clone was picked up a small number of times. The rearrangement joins TRBV5-8 to TRBJ1-1; D may be TRBD1 (6 bases). Germline CDR1 reads SGHTS; CDR2 reads YDEGEE. The ends were cut back, 0 bases at V and 1 base at J, with 10 bases in the middle. The CDR3 spans 15 residues. The CDR3 DNA sequence: TGTGCCAGCAGCTTGGTGGGGGCTCAGAACACTGAAGCTTTCTTT. Protein sequence: CASSLVGAQNTEAFF. Variable domain in full (rest from reference TRBV5-8 and TRBJ1-1): EAGVTQSPTHLIKTRGQQATLRCSPISGHTSVYWYQQALGLGLQFLLWYDEGEERNRGNFPPRFSGRQFPNYSSELNVNALELEDSALYLCASSLVGAQNTEAFFGQGTRLTVV.

The rearrangement joins TRBV28 to TRBJ2-7; 11 bases are a match to TRBD1. The CDR3 extends over 15 amino acids. The V gene end was trimmed by 5 bases and the J gene end by 2 bases; junction bases not matched to a gene: 5. CDR1 and CDR2 (germline): MDHEN, SYDVKM. The CDR3, as DNA: TGTGCCAGCAGTGGGACAGGGGGGGCGACCTACGAGCAGTACTTC. It encodes CASSGTGGATYEQYF.

V usage is TRBV25-1 and J usage is TRBJ2-2; 8 nucleotides match TRBD1. V was pared by 5 bases and J by 7 bases, with 12 bases of the junction left unmatched. The CDR3 sequence is 16 residues long. CDR1 and CDR2 (germline): MGHDK, SYGVNS. The CDR3 sequence is CASSKPGTGVIGELFF. The CDR3 DNA is TGTGCCAGCAGTAAACCCGGGACAGGTGTCATCGGGGAGCTGTTTTTT.

This clone was detected only once. V is TRBV28 and J is TRBJ1-2; D remains unclear. The V end lost 2 bases, the J end lost 8 bases, and 15 bases lay between the germline ends. Germline-derived CDR1 and CDR2 are MDHEN and SYDVKM. The CDR3 extends over 14 amino acids. The CDR3 DNA sequence: TGTGCCAGCAGTTTAGGAGGCTCAACATTCGGCTACACCTTC. Translation gives CASSLGGSTFGYTF.

This chain uses TRBV9 with TRBJ2-1, with TRBD1 matching 9 bases. The CDR3 loop spans 15 amino acids. Germline CDR1 reads SGDLS; CDR2 reads YYNGEE. Trimming took 3 bases from V and 8 from J; bases not matched to a gene: 9. For the CDR3, the DNA is TGTGCCAGCAGCGCTCGGACAGGGGCTCGCGATGAGCAGTTCTTC. It codes for CASSARTGARDEQFF.

The sample holds one count of this clone. The chain couples TRBV4-3 to TRBJ1-1; 7 bases agree with TRBD1. Unmatched junction bases numbered 18, after V lost 0 bases and J lost 5 bases. This CDR3 is built from 19 residues. Germline loops: CDR1 LGHNA, CDR2 YSLEER. Written as DNA, the CDR3 is TGCGCCAGCAGCCAAGAGCCCCTTCCCCCCGACAGGGAGGAAACTGAAGCTTTCTTT. It specifies CASSQEPLPPDREETEAFF.

This chain links TRBV7-8 with TRBJ1-1; 7 bases map to TRBD1. Germline CDR1 reads SGHVS; CDR2 reads FQNEAQ. The CDR3 has 13 residues. The V and J ends lost 4 bases and 7 bases, in that order; junction bases with no gene match: 6. CDR3 residues: CASSSDRAREAFF. The CDR3 coding sequence is TGTGCCAGCAGCTCCGACAGGGCGCGTGAAGCTTTCTTT.

The chain combines TRBV18 with TRBJ1-6, with 7 bases matching TRBD1. With V trimmed by 6 bases and J by 1 base, 9 bases remained unmatched. This CDR3 region has 17 residues. Germline V CDR1 and CDR2: KGHSH, LQKENI. The CDR3 DNA sequence: TGTGCCAGCTCCCCCTATATACAGGGGTCCTATAATTCACCCCTCCACTTT. Translating it yields CASSPYIQGSYNSPLHF.